Following are 10 T cell receptor beta chains from one sample sequenced in a study of T cell responses to AZD1222 COVID-19 vaccine. The data were produced by immunoSEQ multiplex PCR, yet TCRdb's version contains in-frame clones alone and is incomplete. The sample has around 150,000 clones; about 90% are singletons. The source material was peripheral blood, sampled 28 days after the second AZD1222 dose. Receptors were obtained from an adult who received the AZD1222 COVID-19 vaccine.

This chain connects TRBV5-8 to TRBJ1-1; no firm D call. From germline, CDR1 is SGHTS and CDR2 YDEGEE. The CDR3 spans 13 residues. V was trimmed by 8 bases and J by 1 base, leaving 12 bases between them. CDR3 amino acids: CASLQNPNTEAFF. As DNA, the CDR3 is TGTGCCAGTCTTCAGAACCCGAACACTGAAGCTTTCTTT.

The V gene is TRBV7-9, the J gene TRBJ1-5; no clear D gene. The CDR3 sequence is 13 residues long. Germline CDR1 reads SEHNR; CDR2 reads FQNEAQ (reference sequence). Trimming stripped 4 bases from V and 4 bases from J, with 8 bases between. Here the CDR3 reads CASSYGENQPQHF. The DNA for the CDR3 is TGTGCCAGCAGCTACGGAGAAAATCAGCCCCAGCATTTT.

As to this clone: With a much larger clone just one base away, this may be a read error. The J gene is TRBJ1-5, the V gene TRBV11-2; D remains ambiguous. In germline, CDR1 is SGHAT, CDR2 FQNNGV. Trimming stripped 1 base from V and 4 bases from J, with 5 bases between. The CDR3 has 13 residues. The CDR3 nucleotides are TGTGCCAGCAGCTTAGTGGGGAATCAGCCCCAGCATTTT. It translates to CASSLVGNQPQHF.

The chain has TRBV12-3 or TRBV12-4 and TRBJ2-3; no clear D gene. Trimming pared 6 bases from V and 1 base from J, leaving 8 bases between. The CDR3 consists of 13 residues. The CDR3 region is CASSRMGTDTQYF. The DNA for the CDR3 is TGTGCCAGCAGCCGGATGGGCACAGATACGCAGTATTTT.

This clone was found a few times. The chain uses TRBV19 and TRBJ1-1; D gene unclear. V lost 3 bases, J lost 4 bases, and 12 bases lay in between. The germline gives CDR1 LNHDA, CDR2 SQIVND (reference sequence). This CDR3 has 14 residues. As DNA, the CDR3 is TGTGCCAGTAGTATCCCAGGCCTGGGCACTGAAGCTTTCTTT. Translating it yields CASSIPGLGTEAFF.

The rearrangement joins TRBV10-3 to TRBJ2-1; D unresolved. V lost 7 bases and J 5 bases, leaving 12 bases between the germline ends. CDR1 is ENHRY, CDR2 SYGVKD, per germline. The CDR3 loop spans 13 amino acids. CDR3 region: CAITKSFDNEQFF. In DNA form, the CDR3 reads TGTGCCATCACGAAGAGTTTTGACAATGAGCAGTTCTTC.

The V gene is TRBV9, the J gene TRBJ2-1, with 10 positions matching TRBD2. CDR1 is SGDLS and CDR2 is YYNGEE in the germline V gene. This CDR3 is built from 17 residues. After removal of 0 bases from V and 8 bases from J, the junction contained 11 bases not matched to a gene. CDR3 sequence: CASSVAPSGGLKDEQFF. The CDR3 bases are TGTGCCAGCAGCGTAGCTCCTAGCGGGGGTTTAAAGGATGAGCAGTTCTTC.

V usage is TRBV28 and J usage is TRBJ2-1; D gene unclear. The V and J ends lost 8 bases and 0 bases respectively, with 11 bases between them. Germline lookup yields CDR1 MDHEN and CDR2 SYDVKM. This CDR3 spans 14 amino acids. CDR3 amino acids: CASREASSYNEQFF. The CDR3 nucleotides are TGTGCCAGCCGTGAAGCGAGCTCCTACAATGAGCAGTTCTTC.

The chain joins TRBV3-1 (or the pseudogene TRBV3-2) to TRBJ2-1; a weak D match, TRBD2 (5 bases). The CDR3 is made up of 11 amino acids. Trimming cost V 1 base and J 14 bases, with 9 bases left between them. The germline V gene encodes CDR1 LGHDT and CDR2 YNNKEL (reference sequence). The CDR3 protein is CASSQGWGEFF. The CDR3 nucleotides are TGTGCCAGCAGCCAAGGTTGGGGAGAGTTCTTC.

The chain has TRBV5-7 and TRBJ2-7, with 11 bases fitting TRBD1. TRBV5-7 is known as an ORF, though its function is uncertain. CDR3 length equals 14 residues. V lost 4 bases to trimming and J lost 5 bases; unmatched junction nucleotides: 5. This CDR3 reads CASSIGQGADEQYF. The CDR3 DNA is TGTGCCAGCAGCATCGGACAGGGGGCGGACGAGCAGTACTTC.